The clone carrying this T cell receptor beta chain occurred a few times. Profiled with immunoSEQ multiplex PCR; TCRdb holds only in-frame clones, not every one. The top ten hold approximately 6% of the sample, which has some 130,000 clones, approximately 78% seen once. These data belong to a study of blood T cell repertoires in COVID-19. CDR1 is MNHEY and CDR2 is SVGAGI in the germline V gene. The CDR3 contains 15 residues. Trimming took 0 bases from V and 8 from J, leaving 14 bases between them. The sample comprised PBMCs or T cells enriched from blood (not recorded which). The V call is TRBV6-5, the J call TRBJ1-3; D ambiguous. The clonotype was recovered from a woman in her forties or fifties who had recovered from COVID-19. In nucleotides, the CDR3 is TGTGCCAGCAGTTACTCGATTCTGAGAACTGACACCATATATTTT. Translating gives CASSYSILRTDTIYF.